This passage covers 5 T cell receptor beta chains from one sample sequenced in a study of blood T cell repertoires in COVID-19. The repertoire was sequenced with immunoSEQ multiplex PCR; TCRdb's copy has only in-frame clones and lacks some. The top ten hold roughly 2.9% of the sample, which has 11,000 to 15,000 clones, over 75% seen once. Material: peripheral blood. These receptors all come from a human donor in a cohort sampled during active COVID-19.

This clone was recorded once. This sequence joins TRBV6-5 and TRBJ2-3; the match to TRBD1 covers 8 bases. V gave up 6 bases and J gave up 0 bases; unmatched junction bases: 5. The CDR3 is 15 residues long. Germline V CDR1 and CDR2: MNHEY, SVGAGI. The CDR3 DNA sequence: TGTGCCAGCAGGAGCAGGGGGCTAAGCACAGATACGCAGTATTTT. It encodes CASRSRGLSTDTQYF.

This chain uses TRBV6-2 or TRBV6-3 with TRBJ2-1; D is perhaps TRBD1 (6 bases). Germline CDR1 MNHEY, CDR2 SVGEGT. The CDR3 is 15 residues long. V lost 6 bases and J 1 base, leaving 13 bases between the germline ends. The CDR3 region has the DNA TGTGCCAGCAGCCCAAGTCAGGGGTCCTACAATGAGCAGTTCTTC. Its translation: CASSPSQGSYNEQFF.

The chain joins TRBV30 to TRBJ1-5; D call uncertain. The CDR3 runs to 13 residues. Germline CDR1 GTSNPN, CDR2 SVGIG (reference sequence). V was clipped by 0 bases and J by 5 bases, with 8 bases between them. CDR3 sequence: CAWSVLVDQPQHF. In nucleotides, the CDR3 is TGTGCCTGGAGTGTACTGGTCGATCAGCCCCAGCATTTT.

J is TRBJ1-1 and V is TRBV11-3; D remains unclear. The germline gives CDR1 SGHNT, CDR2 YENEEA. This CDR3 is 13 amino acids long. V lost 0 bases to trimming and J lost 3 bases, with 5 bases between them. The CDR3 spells CASSLERDTEAFF. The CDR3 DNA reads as TGTGCCAGCAGCTTAGAGAGGGACACTGAAGCTTTCTTT.

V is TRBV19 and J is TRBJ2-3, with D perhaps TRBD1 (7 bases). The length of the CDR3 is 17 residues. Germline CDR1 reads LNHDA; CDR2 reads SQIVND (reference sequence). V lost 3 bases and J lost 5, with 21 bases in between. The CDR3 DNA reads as TGTGCCAGTAGTATGGAGGGGGCGAGGTGGGTTGGAGATACGCAGTATTTT. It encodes CASSMEGARWVGDTQYF.